The 30 T cell receptor beta chains below all came from one sample that was sequenced in a study of vaccination effects on CD4 cells after COVID-19. Sequenced by immunoSEQ multiplex PCR; TCRdb stores in-frame clones only, minus some. In the table there are about 45,000 clones, around 80% of which are singletons. Antigen-specific CD4+ T cells were first expanded with viral peptide pools by the ViraFEST assay and only then sequenced. Scientists isolated CD4+ T cells after a roughly 10-day culture period ended. PCR showed that the person got SARS-CoV-2 infection at some point between March and December 2020. No antigen has been assigned to these receptors. Source: CD4+ T cells from PBMCs cultured with a peptide pool, taken before COVID-19 vaccination. The source of these receptors is a human donor who had a prior SARS-CoV-2 infection.

The chain combines TRBV5-4 with TRBJ2-6; tentative D call: TRBD2 (5 bases). This CDR3 is 15 amino acids long. The V end was cut by 6 bases, the J end by 0 bases, with 10 bases between. Germline lookup yields CDR1 SGHNT and CDR2 YYREEE (reference sequence). The CDR3 bases are TGTGCCAGCAACTTCGGGGTCTCTGGGGCCAACGTCCTGACTTTC. Its protein product is CASNFGVSGANVLTF.

The V and J genes are TRBV6-5 and TRBJ1-5, with a weak D call TRBD1 (6 bases). V dropped 6 bases and J dropped 9 bases, with 15 bases sitting between them. The CDR3 totals 13 residues. The germline gives CDR1 MNHEY, CDR2 SVGAGI. The CDR3 protein is CASRGQQQRPQHF. CDR3 sequence (DNA): TGTGCCAGCAGAGGACAGCAACAAAGGCCCCAGCATTTT.

V usage is TRBV30 and J usage is TRBJ2-3; perhaps TRBD2 as D (7 bases). V dropped 0 bases and J dropped 1 base, with 11 bases sitting between them. CDR3 length: 15 amino acids. The germline V gene encodes CDR1 GTSNPN and CDR2 SVGIG (reference sequence). CDR3 residues: CAWSVKGGGTDTQYF. DNA of the CDR3: TGTGCCTGGAGTGTAAAGGGGGGGGGCACAGATACGCAGTATTTT. Full variable domain (outside the CDR3, taken from reference TRBV30 and TRBJ2-3): SQTIHQWPATLVQPVGSPLSLECTVEGTSNPNLYWYRQAAGRGLQLLFYSVGIGQISSEVPQNLSASRPQDRQFILSSKKLLLSDSGFYLCAWSVKGGGTDTQYFGPGTRLTVL.

The rearrangement links TRBV12-5 to TRBJ2-1, with a tentative D call TRBD2 (6 bases). The CDR3 has 18 amino acids. V was shortened by 1 base and J by 1 base, with 17 bases between the two germline ends. The germline V gene has CDR1 LGHNT and CDR2 FRNRAP. In nucleotides, the CDR3 is TGTGCTAGTGGTTTGGCTTCGGGTGCGGGAAGGTCCTACAATGAGCAGTTCTTC. Translation: CASGLASGAGRSYNEQFF. The variable domain in full, completed from reference TRBV12-5 and TRBJ2-1, reads DARVTQTPRHKVTEMGQEVTMRCQPILGHNTVFWYRQTMMQGLELLAYFRNRAPLDDSGMPKDRFSAEMPDATLATLKIQPSEPRDSAVYFCASGLASGAGRSYNEQFFGPGTRLTVL.

This chain joins TRBV9 and TRBJ2-2; 8 nucleotides align to TRBD1. With 2 bases clipped from V and 4 bases from J, the junction kept 4 bases outside the gene matches. The germline V gene encodes CDR1 SGDLS and CDR2 YYNGEE. The CDR3 is 15 amino acids. In DNA form, the CDR3 reads TGTGCCAGCAGCGTGACAGGGGACGCCACCGGGGAGCTGTTTTTT. Translating it yields CASSVTGDATGELFF.

V usage is TRBV19 and J usage is TRBJ2-1, with 9 bases identical to TRBD1. V lost 5 bases and J lost 7; bases outside the gene matches: 6. CDR1 LNHDA and CDR2 SQIVND come from the germline V gene (reference sequence). The CDR3 loop spans 14 amino acids. In DNA, the CDR3 is TGTGCCAGTAGTCCGGGACAGGGACGGAATGAGCAGTTCTTC. It is translated as CASSPGQGRNEQFF.

The gene calls are TRBV6-5 and TRBJ2-1; D remains ambiguous. Per the germline V gene, CDR1 is MNHEY and CDR2 is SVGAGI. The CDR3 is 15 residues long. Trimming left V 5 bases short and J 1 base short, with 12 bases between. Here the CDR3 DNA reads TGTGCCAGCAGTACGGACGGCTATTCCTACAATGAGCAGTTCTTC. This encodes CASSTDGYSYNEQFF.

This clone has only one observation. The V call is TRBV9, the J call TRBJ2-7, with D perhaps matching TRBD2 (6 bases). In germline, CDR1 is SGDLS, CDR2 YYNGEE. V lost 0 bases and J lost 2, with 12 bases in between. There are 15 residues in the CDR3. In nucleotides, the CDR3 is TGTGCCAGCAGCGTAGATGGTAGCGGTACCTACGAGCAGTACTTC. Translating it yields CASSVDGSGTYEQYF.

The rearrangement links TRBV19 to TRBJ1-5; D may be TRBD1 (6 bases). Germline CDR1 reads LNHDA; CDR2 reads SQIVND (reference sequence). This CDR3 is 17 amino acids long. Between the trimmed V and J ends, which lost 5 bases and 0 bases, there was a span of 17 bases. The CDR3 spells CASSPGGAGDSNQPQHF. CDR3 DNA: TGTGCCAGTAGTCCCGGGGGGGCAGGCGATAGCAATCAGCCCCAGCATTTT.

The CDR3 sequence: CASSLAQGGKQPQHF. The CDR3 nucleotides are TGTGCCAGCAGCTTAGCACAGGGCGGGAAGCAGCCCCAGCATTTT. V and J are TRBV7-2 and TRBJ1-5, with D perhaps matching TRBD1 (6 bases). Deletions cut 0 bases from V and 7 bases from J, with 13 bases between. This CDR3 contains 15 residues. Germline V lookup: CDR1 SGHTA, CDR2 FQGNSA.

The rearrangement joins TRBV4-2 to TRBJ1-4; D is undetermined. CDR3 length: 13 amino acids. Trimming cost V 0 bases and J 8 bases, with 7 bases left between them. Germline V gives CDR1 LGHNA, CDR2 YNFKEQ. The CDR3 sequence: CASSQEVREKLFF. Written as DNA, the CDR3 is TGTGCCAGCAGCCAAGAAGTGAGGGAAAAACTGTTTTTT.

This clone turned up a few times. The rearrangement uses TRBV3-1 (or the pseudogene TRBV3-2) and TRBJ1-1, with D unresolved. Germline V CDR1 and CDR2: LGHDT, YNNKEL (reference sequence). V was shortened by 1 base and J by 1 base, with 7 bases between the two germline ends. This CDR3 has 14 residues. The DNA of the CDR3 is TGTGCCAGCAGCCAAGGGACGGAGAACACTGAAGCTTTCTTT. It encodes CASSQGTENTEAFF.

This clone was seen a single time. CDR3 sequence (DNA): TGTGCCAGCAGCCAAACCCAGGGGGCCCCTGAAGCTTTCTTT. Protein: CASSQTQGAPEAFF. The rearrangement joins TRBV3-1 (or the pseudogene TRBV3-2) to TRBJ1-1, with 8 bases identical to TRBD1. CDR1 is LGHDT, CDR2 YNNKEL, per germline (reference sequence). This CDR3 contains 14 residues. Unmatched junction bases numbered 5, after V lost 2 bases and J lost 6 bases.

For the CDR3, the DNA is TGTGCCAGCAGCTTAGGTCTAGCGGGGGGCCTTAGCACAGATACGCAGTATTTT. It encodes CASSLGLAGGLSTDTQYF. The genes are TRBV7-2 and TRBJ2-3, with 11 bases identical to TRBD2. The CDR3 covers 18 residues. The trim removed 1 base at V and 0 bases at J, leaving 6 bases unmatched. Germline CDR1 reads SGHTA; CDR2 reads FQGNSA.

The chain uses TRBV11-2 and TRBJ2-1; 8 nucleotides match TRBD1. The V and J ends lost 6 bases and 5 bases, in that order; junction bases with no gene match: 6. Germline loops: CDR1 SGHAT, CDR2 FQNNGV. This CDR3 contains 14 residues. CDR3 loop: CASSYGTGHNEQFF. CDR3 nucleotide sequence: TGTGCCAGCAGTTACGGGACAGGCCACAATGAGCAGTTCTTC.

This clone was seen a few times. This chain connects TRBV7-2 to TRBJ1-2, with D perhaps TRBD1 (5 bases). From germline, CDR1 is SGHTA and CDR2 FQGNSA. The CDR3 loop spans 15 amino acids. Trimming cost V 4 bases and J 4 bases, with 16 bases left between them. The CDR3 region is CASSYGTLGAYGYTF. In DNA, the CDR3 is TGTGCCAGCAGCTACGGGACCCTCGGCGCCTATGGCTACACCTTC.

The chain carries TRBV5-5 and TRBJ2-5; D not certain. V lost 2 bases and J lost 2, with 10 bases in between. There are 14 residues in the CDR3. Per germline, CDR1 SGHKS and CDR2 YYEKEE (reference sequence). The CDR3 DNA sequence: TGTGCCAGCAGCTTTTCCCACAGACAAGAGACCCAGTACTTC. Its translation is CASSFSHRQETQYF.

The chain has TRBV4-1 and TRBJ2-7, with 7 bases fitting TRBD1. The V segment lost 4 bases and the J segment 0 bases; nucleotides outside the gene matches: 9. The CDR3 runs to 16 residues. Germline values: CDR1 MGHRA, CDR2 YSYEKL. The CDR3 DNA sequence: TGCGCCAGCAGCCCAGTGGGGACAGATCACTCCTACGAGCAGTACTTC. Its translation is CASSPVGTDHSYEQYF.

The V and J genes are TRBV6-4 and TRBJ2-2; 8 bases match TRBD1. There are 15 residues in the CDR3. The V gene's germline CDR1 is MRHNA and CDR2 SNTAGT. Losses at the gene ends were 2 bases for V and 1 base for J; bases not matched to a gene: 0. The CDR3 nucleotides read TGTGCCAGCAGTGACGGGACAGGGAACACCGGGGAGCTGTTTTTT. As protein: CASSDGTGNTGELFF.

The genes are TRBV18 and TRBJ2-7, with D maybe TRBD1 (5 bases). The CDR3 runs to 14 residues. The V end lost 2 bases, the J end lost 6 bases, and 14 bases lay between the germline ends. The germline CDR1 and CDR2 sequences are KGHSH and LQKENI. The CDR3 region has the DNA TGTGCCAGCTCACCAGCCCAAGGGGTAGGCGAGCAGTACTTC. It specifies CASSPAQGVGEQYF.

The V call is TRBV7-3, the J call TRBJ1-1; TRBD1 matches 10 bases. Trimming cost V 6 bases and J 1 base; bases outside gene matches: 14. This CDR3 region has 18 residues. Germline V gene data show CDR1 as SGHTA and CDR2 as FQGTGA. The CDR3: CASSLGWGQGKGNTEAFF. The DNA for the CDR3 is TGTGCCAGCAGTTTAGGGTGGGGACAGGGGAAGGGGAACACTGAAGCTTTCTTT. Supplemented by reference TRBV7-3 and TRBJ1-1, the full variable domain reads GAGVSQTPSNKVTEKGKYVELRCDPISGHTALYWYRQSLGQGPEFLIYFQGTGAADDSGLPNDRFFAVRPEGSVSTLKIQRTERGDSAVYLCASSLGWGQGKGNTEAFFGQGTRLTVV.

V usage is TRBV12-5 and J usage is TRBJ1-5, with D perhaps TRBD1 (6 bases). Germline V lookup: CDR1 LGHNT, CDR2 FRNRAP. The germline V and J ends were trimmed by 5 bases and 0 bases, with 14 bases remaining between them. The CDR3 runs to 16 residues. The CDR3: CASGVMDRLSNQPQHF. The CDR3 nucleotides are TGTGCTAGTGGTGTAATGGACAGACTTAGCAATCAGCCCCAGCATTTT.

This clone was seen more than once but under ten times. The rearrangement links TRBV4-1 to TRBJ1-4; the match to TRBD1 covers 7 bases. The CDR3 runs 17 residues. Germline V gene sequence: CDR1 MGHRA, CDR2 YSYEKL. Germline trimming cut 0 bases from V and 7 bases from J; bases unmatched to any gene: 11. CDR3 protein: CASSQDMRGGSGEKLFF. The CDR3 coding sequence is TGCGCCAGCAGCCAAGATATGAGAGGGGGCTCGGGTGAAAAACTGTTTTTT.

The chain joins TRBV5-1 to TRBJ2-5, with D unresolved. There are 13 residues in the CDR3. Trimming stripped 2 bases from V and 1 base from J, with 6 bases between. Looked up from germline, CDR1 is SGHRS and CDR2 is YFSETQ. Written as DNA, the CDR3 is TGCGCCAGCAGCTTACGGGCCCAAGAGACCCAGTACTTC. Its protein product is CASSLRAQETQYF. Together with reference TRBV5-1 and TRBJ2-5, the CDR3 gives the full variable domain: KAGVTQTPRYLIKTRGQQVTLSCSPISGHRSVSWYQQTPGQGLQFLFEYFSETQRNKGNFPGRFSGRQFSNSRSEMNVSTLELGDSALYLCASSLRAQETQYFGPGTRLLVL.

CDR3 sequence (DNA): TGCGCCAGCAGCTTGGACCGACTAGCGGGTGAGCAGTTCTTC. Protein product: CASSLDRLAGEQFF. The chain uses TRBV5-1 and TRBJ2-1; 10 nucleotides line up with TRBD2. The CDR3 has 14 residues. The V gene's germline CDR1 is SGHRS and CDR2 YFSETQ. With V trimmed by 0 bases and J by 9 bases, 3 bases remained unmatched.

Here the CDR3 reads CASSPGVNYGYTF. As DNA, the CDR3 is TGCGCCAGCTCCCCGGGGGTTAACTATGGCTACACCTTC. The gene calls are TRBV5-1 and TRBJ1-2; D is perhaps TRBD1 (5 bases). Germline V gene data show CDR1 as SGHRS and CDR2 as YFSETQ. This CDR3 is built from 13 residues. V dropped 7 bases and J dropped 1 base, with 11 bases sitting between them.

This chain uses TRBV5-4 with TRBJ2-1; TRBD2 matches 14 bases. CDR3 length equals 15 residues. In germline, CDR1 is SGHNT, CDR2 YYREEE (reference sequence). Unmatched junction bases numbered 5, after V lost 5 bases and J lost 7 bases. In DNA, the CDR3 is TGTGCCAGCAGGCCCGGGACTAGCGGGGGTAATGAGCAGTTCTTC. Translation: CASRPGTSGGNEQFF.

The sample holds a few counts of this clone. This chain links TRBV10-3 with TRBJ2-2; 7 positions agree with TRBD1. Germline CDR1 reads ENHRY; CDR2 reads SYGVKD. This CDR3 spans 14 amino acids. V lost 7 bases, J lost 3 bases, and 5 bases stayed unmatched. The CDR3 region is CAITPGQHTGELFF. CDR3 DNA: TGTGCCATCACCCCGGGACAGCACACCGGGGAGCTGTTTTTT.

V usage is TRBV5-1 and J usage is TRBJ2-7, with 9 bases matching TRBD2. The CDR3 is made up of 15 amino acids. CDR1 and CDR2 (germline): SGHRS, YFSETQ. J gave up 0 bases and V 3 bases, and 4 bases lay outside the gene matches. The DNA of the CDR3 is TGCGCCAGCAGCTCTATTAGCGGGAGCTCCTACGAGCAGTACTTC. This sequence encodes CASSSISGSSYEQYF.

V usage is TRBV5-6 and J usage is TRBJ2-7, with TRBD2 matching over 10 bases. V shed 1 base and J 2 bases; nucleotides not matched to a gene: 6. This CDR3 has 16 residues. The germline gives CDR1 SGHDT, CDR2 YYEEEE. CDR3 nucleotide sequence: TGTGCCAGCAGCTTGTTAGTAGCGGGAGGCCCCTACGAGCAGTACTTC. It specifies CASSLLVAGGPYEQYF. The whole variable domain, remainder taken from reference TRBV5-6 and TRBJ2-7, is DAGVTQSPTHLIKTRGQQVTLRCSPKSGHDTVSWYQQALGQGPQFIFQYYEEEERQRGNFPDRFSGHQFPNYSSELNVNALLLGDSALYLCASSLLVAGGPYEQYFGPGTRLTVT.